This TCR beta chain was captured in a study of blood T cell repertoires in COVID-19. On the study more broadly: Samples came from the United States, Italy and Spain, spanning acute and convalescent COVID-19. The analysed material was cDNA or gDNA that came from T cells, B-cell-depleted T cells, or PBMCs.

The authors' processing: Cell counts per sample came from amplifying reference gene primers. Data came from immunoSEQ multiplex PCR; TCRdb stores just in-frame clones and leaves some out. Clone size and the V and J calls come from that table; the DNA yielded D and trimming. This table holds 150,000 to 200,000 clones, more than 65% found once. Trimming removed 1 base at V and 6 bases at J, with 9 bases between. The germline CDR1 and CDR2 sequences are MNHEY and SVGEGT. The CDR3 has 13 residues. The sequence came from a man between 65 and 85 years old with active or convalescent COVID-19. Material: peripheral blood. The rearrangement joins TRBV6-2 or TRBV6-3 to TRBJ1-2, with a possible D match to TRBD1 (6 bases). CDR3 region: CASSYFPGDGYTF. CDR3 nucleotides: TGTGCCAGCAGTTACTTCCCAGGGGATGGCTACACCTTC.